This T cell receptor beta chain was profiled in a study of metastatic and nonmetastatic thyroid tumors. The V end was cut by 6 bases, the J end by 1 base, with 13 bases between. This CDR3 is 15 amino acids long. Germline values: CDR1 MNHNS, CDR2 SASEGT. This clone was counted between two and nine times. Its antigen remains unidentified. Among the patients, none had received any treatment before thyroid surgery. TCRdb re-called the PCR reads through MiXCR. The table records around 17,000 clones, around 30% of them present only once. Findings and caveats of the study: Within blood and tumor, benign nodules reportedly had significantly lower TCR beta diversity than malignant thyroid tumors did.

The rearrangement uses TRBV6-1 and TRBJ1-5; D remains ambiguous. Input material: tumor tissue. The sequence came from a female donor with papillary thyroid cancer or a benign thyroid nodule (not recorded which). Some clones in this sample may be carry-over from other donors' samples. The chain's CDR3 is CASSEPVISNQPQHF. CDR3 nucleotide sequence: TGTGCCAGCAGCGAACCGGTGATCAGCAATCAGCCCCAGCATTTT.